The rows below give T cell receptor beta chains drawn from one sample of a study of control samples from healthy donors and cancer patients. The repertoire was sequenced with immunoSEQ multiplex PCR; TCRdb's copy has only in-frame clones and lacks some. The table has more than 110,000 clones, around nine tenths seen once. Sequencing used blood. The origin of the receptors is a man aged 25-40 years in good health. Each CDR3 is given with its conserved first and last residue. The order of the fields is V gene, D gene, J gene, clone size, CDR3 protein, CDR3 DNA. The D gene is left open where the match is weak. Size tells how often a clone was seen (once, few, many) or the class of an expanded clone, and some rows leave it out.

>TRBV5-6|NA|TRBJ2-1|few
CASSSPGLDSYNEQFF
TGTGCCAGCAGCTCGCCGGGACTTGACTCCTACAATGAGCAGTTCTTC
>TRBV30|NA|TRBJ1-1|once
CAWSVHGLGGTEAFF
TGTGCCTGGAGTGTACATGGTTTGGGGGGGACTGAAGCTTTCTTT
>TRBV2|NA|TRBJ1-3|NA
CATTDRWYSGNTIYF
TGTGCCACCACGGACAGATGGTACTCTGGAAACACCATATATTTT
>TRBV27|TRBD1|TRBJ1-5|NA
CASSYRGVNQPQHF
TGTGCCAGCAGTTACAGGGGAGTCAATCAGCCCCAGCATTTT
>TRBV6-6|NA|TRBJ2-4|few
CASSPKILAKNIQYF
TGTGCCAGCAGTCCGAAAATTTTAGCCAAAAACATTCAGTACTTC
>TRBV4-2|NA|TRBJ1-1|once
CASSRTGINTEAFF
TGTGCCAGCAGCCGAACAGGAATAAACACTGAAGCTTTCTTT
>TRBV7-6|TRBD1|TRBJ2-5|few
CASSTGTEYQETQYF
TGTGCCAGCAGCACCGGGACAGAGTACCAAGAGACCCAGTACTTC
>TRBV6-4|NA|TRBJ2-3|NA
CASSDSISSDTDTQYF
TGTGCCAGCAGTGACTCGATATCCAGTGACACAGATACGCAGTATTTT
>TRBV4-2|NA|TRBJ2-7|NA
CASSQESSRAYEQYF
TGTGCCAGCAGCCAAGAATCCAGCAGAGCCTACGAGCAGTACTTC
>TRBV27|TRBD2|TRBJ2-1|NA
CASSKLGRESYNEQFF
TGTGCCAGCAGTAAATTGGGGCGGGAGTCCTACAATGAGCAGTTCTTC
>TRBV7-9|NA|TRBJ2-1|NA
CASSLTGYEQFF
TGTGCCAGCAGCCTGACCGGATATGAGCAGTTCTTC
>TRBV18|TRBD1|TRBJ1-1|NA
CASSYGQGSITEAFF
TGTGCCAGCTCATACGGACAGGGGAGTATCACTGAAGCTTTCTTT
>TRBV2|NA|TRBJ2-1|NA
CASWAANYNEQFF
TGTGCCAGCTGGGCAGCCAACTACAATGAGCAGTTCTTC
>TRBV7-2|NA|TRBJ1-2|NA
CASSLGWGLLGGYTF
TGTGCCAGCAGCTTAGGGTGGGGGCTTTTGGGTGGCTACACCTTC
>TRBV10-3|NA|TRBJ2-1|many
CAISWDGNRGFF
TGTGCCATCAGTTGGGACGGAAACCGGGGGTTCTTC
>TRBV9|NA|TRBJ2-7|NA
CASSAPYTTYEQYF
TGTGCCAGCAGCGCACCCTATACTACCTACGAGCAGTACTTC
>TRBV6-5|NA|TRBJ2-3|once
CASSTEFADTQYF
TGTGCCAGCAGTACCGAGTTTGCAGATACGCAGTATTTT
>TRBV9|NA|TRBJ1-1|NA
CASSPQGNTEAFF
TGTGCCAGCAGCCCCCAGGGGAACACTGAAGCTTTCTTT
>TRBV7-2|NA|TRBJ2-6|NA
CASSLGAGEYGANVLTF
TGTGCCAGCAGCTTGGGCGCAGGGGAGTATGGGGCCAACGTCCTGACTTTC
>TRBV4-2|TRBD2|TRBJ2-1|NA
CASSQLDRERGEQFF
TGTGCCAGCAGCCAATTGGACCGGGAGCGGGGTGAGCAGTTCTTC
>TRBV6-2/TRBV6-3|NA|TRBJ1-5|NA
CASSYRQGGYQPQHF
TGTGCCAGCAGTTATAGGCAGGGTGGGTATCAGCCCCAGCATTTT
>TRBV5-1|NA|TRBJ2-1|NA
CASSLASLAPSEQFF
TGCGCCAGCAGCTTAGCTAGTTTGGCCCCGAGTGAGCAGTTCTTC
>TRBV11-3|NA|TRBJ1-3|NA
CASSLISGSGNTIYF
TGTGCCAGCAGCTTAATCTCAGGGTCTGGAAACACCATATATTTT
>TRBV28|TRBD1|TRBJ1-2|NA
CASSFPTGHYGYTF
TGTGCCAGCAGTTTCCCGACAGGGCACTATGGCTACACCTTC
>TRBV4-2|TRBD1|TRBJ1-2|NA
CASSQPTGENYGYTF
TGTGCCAGCAGCCAGCCGACAGGGGAGAACTATGGCTACACCTTC
>TRBV5-1|TRBD2|TRBJ2-2|NA
CASSFLAGATGELFF
TGCGCCAGCAGCTTTCTAGCGGGCGCGACCGGGGAGCTGTTTTTT
>TRBV27|TRBD1|TRBJ2-2|NA
CASSLSYGTGWSGELFF
TGTGCCAGCAGTTTATCATACGGGACAGGATGGAGCGGGGAGCTGTTTTTT
>TRBV28|TRBD2|TRBJ2-3|NA
CASSWEASGRPDTQYF
TGTGCCAGCAGTTGGGAGGCTAGCGGGAGACCAGATACGCAGTATTTT
>TRBV20-1|NA|TRBJ2-7|once
CSANNGDDDF
TGCAGTGCCAATAACGGGGATGATGACTTC